A single sample is the source of the 32 T cell receptor beta chains below, sequenced in a study of post-analysis software for immune sequencing data. Whole-study results and caveats: In patients, TRBV5-6, TRBV5-1 and TRBV20-1 belonged to five TRBV segments found more frequently than in controls.

Each TCR beta cDNA library carried unique molecular identifiers. TCRdb recomputed calls from the PCR reads with MiXCR, one row per CDR3 protein. The top ten clones hold roughly 1.7% of a sample with hundreds of thousands of distinct CDR3 sequences, 44% of them seen once. For these TCRs, the target antigens are not known. The sample taken for sequencing was blood. Receptor source: a girl under 18 with multiple sclerosis.

The chain joins TRBV7-9 to TRBJ2-6; 10 bases match TRBD1. Germline CDR1 SEHNR, CDR2 FQNEAQ (reference sequence). V dropped 7 bases and J dropped 0; count of bases not matched to a gene: 9. The CDR3 is made up of 18 amino acids. CDR3 sequence (DNA): TGTGCCAGCACCGTCGGAAGACAGGGGGCCTCTGGGGCCAACGTCCTGACTTTC. This translates into CASTVGRQGASGANVLTF.

In its sample, this clonotype was seen a few times. The chain carries TRBV20-1 and TRBJ2-1; D gene uncertain. The CDR3 totals 13 residues. Germline CDR1 DFQATT, CDR2 SNEGSKA (reference sequence). With 6 bases removed from V and 1 base from J, the gap between germline ends came to 10 bases. The CDR3 DNA reads TGCAGTGCGCCCTTACATTCCTACAATGAGCAGTTCTTC. It yields the protein CSAPLHSYNEQFF.

J is TRBJ1-1 and V is TRBV4-1, with 8 bases that match TRBD1. The CDR3 contains 17 residues. Germline CDR1 reads MGHRA; CDR2 reads YSYEKL. With V trimmed by 3 bases and J by 0 bases, 9 bases remained unmatched. CDR3 amino acids: CASSHLQGQGMNTEAFF. CDR3 nucleotides: TGCGCCAGCAGCCACTTACAAGGACAGGGTATGAACACTGAAGCTTTCTTT.

This clonotype was seen only a few times. This chain joins TRBV7-2 and TRBJ2-7, with 11 bases identical to TRBD2. Per germline, CDR1 SGHTA and CDR2 FQGNSA. This CDR3 has 16 residues. After removal of 2 bases from V and 12 bases from J, the junction contained 15 bases not matched to a gene. The chain's CDR3 is CASSLSSGGSGETRYF. The DNA of the CDR3 is TGTGCCAGCAGCTTATCTAGCGGGGGGTCGGGTGAGACCCGGTACTTC.

This chain uses TRBV5-1 with TRBJ1-1; D might be TRBD1 (5 bases). V lost 5 bases and J 4 bases, leaving 15 bases between the germline ends. CDR3 length equals 14 residues. Germline values: CDR1 SGHRS, CDR2 YFSETQ. The CDR3 loop reads CASRSGPGGTEAFF. CDR3 in DNA: TGCGCCAGCAGGAGTGGACCCGGGGGCACTGAAGCTTTCTTT.

Here the CDR3 reads CASSLAGSGSAKTQYF. The CDR3, as DNA: TGCGCCAGCAGCTTGGCCGGTAGCGGGAGTGCGAAGACCCAGTACTTC. The chain carries TRBV5-1 and TRBJ2-5, with 9 positions matching TRBD2. The germline gives CDR1 SGHRS, CDR2 YFSETQ. The CDR3 runs 16 residues. V lost 0 bases, J lost 6 bases, and 9 bases stayed unmatched.

A few counts support this clonotype. The rearrangement uses TRBV27 and TRBJ2-5; TRBD2 matches at 8 bases. Germline values: CDR1 MNHEY, CDR2 SMNVEV (reference sequence). Trimming took 5 bases from V and 5 from J; bases not matched to a gene: 7. The CDR3 consists of 14 residues. This CDR3 reads CASSPLSGSETQYF. The CDR3 nucleotides read TGTGCCAGCAGTCCCCTCAGCGGGAGTGAGACCCAGTACTTC.

This clonotype was seen a few times. The rearrangement joins TRBV5-1 to TRBJ2-2, with a weak D call TRBD2 (5 bases). V lost 1 base and J 7 bases, leaving 14 bases between the germline ends. The CDR3 is made up of 15 amino acids. CDR1 is SGHRS, CDR2 YFSETQ, per germline. The CDR3 region has the DNA TGCGCCAGCAGCTTGAGGGAGCCCTCTAGCGGGGAGCTGTTTTTT. Amino acids: CASSLREPSSGELFF.

This clonotype was detected only a few times. The chain carries TRBV5-1 and TRBJ1-2, with D possibly TRBD1 on 5 matching bases. CDR1 and CDR2 (germline): SGHRS, YFSETQ. This CDR3 has 11 amino acids. Between the trimmed V and J ends, which lost 7 bases and 4 bases, there was a span of 8 bases. The CDR3 loop reads CASGDSYGYTF. Written as DNA, the CDR3 is TGCGCCAGCGGCGACAGCTATGGCTACACCTTC.

This clonotype occurred a few times. The V gene is TRBV10-3, the J gene TRBJ2-1; D not certain. V was cut by 0 bases and J by 5 bases, with 5 bases left in between. Per the germline V gene, CDR1 is ENHRY and CDR2 is SYGVKD. CDR3 size: 13 residues. CDR3 region: CAISESQDNEQFF. CDR3 sequence (DNA): TGTGCCATCAGTGAGTCGCAGGACAATGAGCAGTTCTTC.

The V call is TRBV7-9, the J call TRBJ2-3; 8 positions agree with TRBD2. Losses at the gene ends were 4 bases for V and 4 bases for J; bases not matched to a gene: 7. In germline, CDR1 is SEHNR, CDR2 FQNEAQ (reference sequence). The CDR3 contains 15 residues. The CDR3 reads CASSSGGRRPDTQYF. CDR3 sequence (DNA): TGTGCCAGCAGCTCCGGCGGGAGGAGACCAGATACGCAGTATTTT.

This clonotype was seen a few times. The chain uses TRBV28 and TRBJ2-5, with a tentative D call TRBD1 (6 bases). Trimming took 4 bases from V and 13 from J, leaving 22 bases between them. CDR1 and CDR2 from the germline V gene are MDHEN and SYDVKM. CDR3 length: 14 residues. The CDR3 nucleotides are TGTGCCAGCAGTTCCCCCGTAGTGGGGGCAACAATGTACTTC. It specifies CASSSPVVGATMYF.

The genes are TRBV2 and TRBJ1-4; no firm D call. The V gene lost 6 bases and the J gene lost 6 bases, with 2 bases spanning the gap. Germline values: CDR1 SNHLY, CDR2 FYNNEI. CDR3 length equals 10 residues. The CDR3 bases are TGTGCCAGCAGGGATGAAAAACTGTTTTTT. Protein product: CASRDEKLFF.

J is TRBJ2-1 and V is TRBV11-2, with 12 nucleotides matching TRBD2. The length of the CDR3 is 15 residues. V shed 6 bases and J 6 bases; nucleotides not matched to a gene: 6. Germline V lookup: CDR1 SGHAT, CDR2 FQNNGV. The CDR3 reads CASSWLAGGSNEQFF. The CDR3, as DNA: TGTGCCAGCAGTTGGCTAGCGGGAGGGTCCAATGAGCAGTTCTTC.

This clonotype came up a few times. The V gene is TRBV7-8, the J gene TRBJ2-1; TRBD1 or TRBD2 may be the D gene (5 bases each). Trimming stripped 5 bases from V and 5 bases from J, with 10 bases between. The CDR3 runs 13 residues. Germline V gene lookup returns CDR1 SGHVS and CDR2 FQNEAQ. The CDR3 nucleotides read TGTGCCAGCAGCGTCGGGACCGACAATGAGCAGTTCTTC. Translating gives CASSVGTDNEQFF.

The chain employs TRBV5-1 and TRBJ1-1, with D perhaps matching TRBD1 (6 bases). From germline, CDR1 is SGHRS and CDR2 YFSETQ. There are 16 residues in the CDR3. V lost 0 bases to trimming and J lost 1 base, with 13 bases between them. CDR3: CASSLEGQLGNTEAFF. In nucleotides, the CDR3 is TGCGCCAGCAGCTTGGAAGGACAGCTCGGGAACACTGAAGCTTTCTTT. Full variable domain (rest looked up from reference TRBV5-1 and TRBJ1-1): KAGVTQTPRYLIKTRGQQVTLSCSPISGHRSVSWYQQTPGQGLQFLFEYFSETQRNKGNFPGRFSGRQFSNSRSEMNVSTLELGDSALYLCASSLEGQLGNTEAFFGQGTRLTVV.

CDR3 bases: TGCGCCAGCAGCCAAGCGGCACCAACTTCCAAGCAAGAGACCCAGTACTTC. Translation: CASSQAAPTSKQETQYF. The rearrangement links TRBV4-1 to TRBJ2-5; no clear D gene. V lost 1 base and J lost 2, with 17 bases in between. The CDR3 consists of 17 residues. Germline CDR1 MGHRA, CDR2 YSYEKL.

The V gene is TRBV29-1, the J gene TRBJ1-2; 9 bases match TRBD1. The CDR3 is 14 residues long. The junction had 8 bases not matched to a gene; V was cut back by 1 base and J by 8 bases. Germline-derived CDR1 and CDR2 are SQVTM and ANQGSEA. CDR3 sequence: CSVEVHRDREGYTF. The CDR3 DNA reads as TGCAGCGTTGAAGTTCACCGGGACAGGGAAGGCTACACCTTC.

The sample holds a few counts of this clonotype. The chain couples TRBV10-3 to TRBJ1-2; D is undetermined. V lost 7 bases to trimming and J lost 1 base, with 10 bases between them. Looked up from germline, CDR1 is ENHRY and CDR2 is SYGVKD. There are 13 residues in the CDR3. The CDR3 loop reads CAITEGRNYGYTF. The CDR3 region has the DNA TGTGCCATCACCGAGGGCCGTAACTATGGCTACACCTTC.

This clonotype has a handful of counts. In DNA, the CDR3 is TGTGCCAGCGCAGTGGGCGAAGGTACTGAAGCTTTCTTT. Amino acid sequence: CASAVGEGTEAFF. The J gene is TRBJ1-1, the V gene TRBV27, with D uncertain. The CDR3 extends over 13 amino acids. V lost 8 bases, J lost 5 bases, and 15 bases lay in between. Germline V gene lookup returns CDR1 MNHEY and CDR2 SMNVEV (reference sequence).

Concerning this clonotype itself: One end of the junction does not line up with germline, which may come from a read error. The chain joins TRBV10-3 to TRBJ2-5; D is undetermined. Looked up from germline, CDR1 is ENHRY and CDR2 is SYGVKD. The length of the CDR3 is 14 residues. The CDR3 DNA is TGTGCCATCAGGGAGTCGGGCGGACAAGAGACCCAGTACTTC. This encodes CAIRESGGQETQYF.

The gene calls are TRBV12-3 or TRBV12-4 and TRBJ1-1; weak D call: TRBD1 (5 bases). Trimming shortened V by 3 bases and J by 1 base, and 9 bases separated the two germline ends. The CDR3 is made up of 14 amino acids. The DNA for the CDR3 is TGTGCCAGCAGTTTGGGACCGACGAACACTGAAGCTTTCTTT. Translation gives CASSLGPTNTEAFF.

The chain uses TRBV27 and TRBJ1-5; the match to TRBD1 covers 7 bases. V lost 5 bases and J lost 5; bases outside the gene matches: 3. This CDR3 has 13 residues. From germline, CDR1 is MNHEY and CDR2 SMNVEV (reference sequence). This chain's CDR3 is CASSPTGYQPQHF. The CDR3 DNA sequence: TGTGCCAGCAGTCCGACAGGGTATCAGCCCCAGCATTTT.

The chain is built from TRBV12-3 or TRBV12-4 and TRBJ2-1, with TRBD2 as a possible D gene (7 bases). The CDR3 totals 17 residues. V shed 7 bases and J shed 1 base, with 20 bases lying between them. CDR3 coding DNA: TGTGCCAGCAACCGACGAGGGGGGGGTGGATCCTACAATGAGCAGTTCTTC. Its translation is CASNRRGGGGSYNEQFF.

The table lists this clonotype with a few counts. The chain employs TRBV15 and TRBJ2-3; 7 positions agree with TRBD1. Germline trimming cut 1 base from V and 6 bases from J; bases unmatched to any gene: 10. The germline CDR1 and CDR2 sequences are LNHNV and YYDKDF (reference sequence). This CDR3 spans 16 amino acids. The CDR3 DNA reads as TGTGCCACCAGCAGAGTACAGGGGAGCTTTGGCGATACGCAGTATTTT. It encodes CATSRVQGSFGDTQYF.

This sequence joins TRBV7-2 and TRBJ2-3, with D uncertain. V shed 2 bases and J shed 7 bases, with 4 bases lying between them. Germline CDR1 SGHTA, CDR2 FQGNSA. There are 11 residues in the CDR3. The CDR3 reads CASSLPYTQYF. The CDR3 DNA reads TGTGCCAGCAGCTTACCGTATACGCAGTATTTT.

The chain carries TRBV6-1 and TRBJ1-5; D is uncertain. Trimming pared 5 bases from V and 8 bases from J, leaving 10 bases between. The CDR3 spans 12 residues. Germline V gene data show CDR1 as MNHNS and CDR2 as SASEGT. CDR3 sequence: CASSKNREPQHF. The CDR3 nucleotides read TGTGCCAGCAGTAAGAATCGGGAGCCCCAGCATTTT.

The chain carries TRBV7-9 and TRBJ1-2; D is possibly TRBD1 (5 bases). Per the germline V gene, CDR1 is SEHNR and CDR2 is FQNEAQ (reference sequence). V lost 4 bases and J 4 bases, leaving 10 bases between the germline ends. The CDR3 contains 13 residues. CDR3 loop: CASSSNGGYGYTF. The DNA of the CDR3 is TGTGCCAGCAGCTCTAACGGGGGCTATGGCTACACCTTC.

The CDR3 bases are TGCAGTGCTAGGAATCTCCTAGCGGGGGGCCCAGATACGCAGTATTTT. Residues: CSARNLLAGGPDTQYF. V gene TRBV20-1 combines with J gene TRBJ2-3; 11 bases are shared with TRBD2. This CDR3 contains 16 residues. V shed 3 bases and J 4 bases; nucleotides not matched to a gene: 9. Germline V gene lookup returns CDR1 DFQATT and CDR2 SNEGSKA (reference sequence).

This clonotype turned up a few times. J is TRBJ2-3 and V is TRBV29-1; the D gene is possibly TRBD2 (5 bases). This CDR3 region has 15 residues. V lost 2 bases and J 3 bases, leaving 15 bases between the germline ends. Looked up from germline, CDR1 is SQVTM and CDR2 is ANQGSEA. The CDR3, as DNA: TGCAGCGTTGAATATCCAACTAGAGCAACAGATACGCAGTATTTT. It encodes CSVEYPTRATDTQYF.

Only a few counts were recorded for this clonotype. V gene TRBV7-8 combines with J gene TRBJ2-2; no firm D call. This CDR3 is built from 14 residues. Germline loops: CDR1 SGHVS, CDR2 FQNEAQ. The V end lost 0 bases, the J end lost 5 bases, and 7 bases lay between the germline ends. The CDR3 sequence is CASSLAGTTGELFF. Here the CDR3 DNA reads TGTGCCAGCAGCTTAGCGGGTACAACCGGGGAGCTGTTTTTT.

The rearrangement joins TRBV2 to TRBJ1-6; TRBD1 might be the D (5 bases). V lost 3 bases and J 0 bases, leaving 18 bases between the germline ends. The CDR3 length is 19 residues. Germline V gene data show CDR1 as SNHLY and CDR2 as FYNNEI. The CDR3 reads CASSDGRGTLSSYNSPLHF. The CDR3 nucleotides are TGTGCCAGCAGTGATGGCCGGGGGACCCTCAGCTCCTATAATTCACCCCTCCACTTT.